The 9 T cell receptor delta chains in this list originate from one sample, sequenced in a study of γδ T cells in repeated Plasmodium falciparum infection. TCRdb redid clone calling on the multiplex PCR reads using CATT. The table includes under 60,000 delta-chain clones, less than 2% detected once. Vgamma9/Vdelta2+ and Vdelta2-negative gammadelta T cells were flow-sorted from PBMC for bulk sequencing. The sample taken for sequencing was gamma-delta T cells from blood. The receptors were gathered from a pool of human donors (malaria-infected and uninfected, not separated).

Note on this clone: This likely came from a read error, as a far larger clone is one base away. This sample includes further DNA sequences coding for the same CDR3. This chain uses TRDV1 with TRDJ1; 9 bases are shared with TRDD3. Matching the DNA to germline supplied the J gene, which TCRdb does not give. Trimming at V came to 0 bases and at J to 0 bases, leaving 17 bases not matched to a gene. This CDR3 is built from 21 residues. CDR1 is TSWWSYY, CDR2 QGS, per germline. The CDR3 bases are TGTGCTCTTGGGGAACTAGTCGCAAGGTGGGGGATAGATAGGTACACCGATAAACTCATCTTT. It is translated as CALGELVARWGIDRYTDKLIF.

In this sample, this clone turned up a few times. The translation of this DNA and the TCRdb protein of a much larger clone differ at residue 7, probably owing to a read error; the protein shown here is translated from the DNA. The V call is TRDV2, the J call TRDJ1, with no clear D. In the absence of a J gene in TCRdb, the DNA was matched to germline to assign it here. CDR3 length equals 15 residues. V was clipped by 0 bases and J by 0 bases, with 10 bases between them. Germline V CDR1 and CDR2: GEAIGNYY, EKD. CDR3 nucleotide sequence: TGTGCCTGTGACACCGGTCACGTATACACCGATAAACTCATCTTT. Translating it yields CACDTGHVYTDKLIF.

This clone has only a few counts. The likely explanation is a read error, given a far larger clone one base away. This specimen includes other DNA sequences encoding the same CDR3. Written as DNA, the CDR3 is TGTGCTCTTGGGGAAGGCCCGACTCGACAAACTGGGGGATCTCAAATAAAGACCAATAAACTCATCTTT. Its translation is CALGEGPTRQTGGSQIKTNKLIF. The rearrangement uses TRDV1 and TRDJ1; 10 bases align to TRDD3. The J gene, missing from TCRdb, was assigned here through DNA to germline matching. This CDR3 contains 23 residues. Looked up from germline, CDR1 is TSWWSYY and CDR2 is QGS. The V segment lost 2 bases and the J segment 6 bases; nucleotides outside the gene matches: 30.

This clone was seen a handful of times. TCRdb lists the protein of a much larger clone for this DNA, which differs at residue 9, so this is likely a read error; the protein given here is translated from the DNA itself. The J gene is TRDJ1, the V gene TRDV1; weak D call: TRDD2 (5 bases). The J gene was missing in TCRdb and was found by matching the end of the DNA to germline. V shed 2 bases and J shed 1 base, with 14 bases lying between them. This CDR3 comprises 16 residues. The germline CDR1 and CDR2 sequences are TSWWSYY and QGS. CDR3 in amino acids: CALGETSSHSTDKLIF. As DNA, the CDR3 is TGTGCTCTTGGGGAAACATCTTCCCATAGCACCGATAAACTCATCTTT.

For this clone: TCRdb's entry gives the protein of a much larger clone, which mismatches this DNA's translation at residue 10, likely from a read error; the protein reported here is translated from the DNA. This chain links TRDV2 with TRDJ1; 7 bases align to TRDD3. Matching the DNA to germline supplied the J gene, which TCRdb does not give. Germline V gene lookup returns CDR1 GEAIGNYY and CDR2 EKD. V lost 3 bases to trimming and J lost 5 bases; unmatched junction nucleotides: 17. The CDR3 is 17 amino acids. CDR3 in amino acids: CACDEIAGDAGEDKLIF. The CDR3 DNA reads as TGTGCCTGTGACGAGATAGCGGGGGATGCGGGGGAGGATAAACTCATCTTT.

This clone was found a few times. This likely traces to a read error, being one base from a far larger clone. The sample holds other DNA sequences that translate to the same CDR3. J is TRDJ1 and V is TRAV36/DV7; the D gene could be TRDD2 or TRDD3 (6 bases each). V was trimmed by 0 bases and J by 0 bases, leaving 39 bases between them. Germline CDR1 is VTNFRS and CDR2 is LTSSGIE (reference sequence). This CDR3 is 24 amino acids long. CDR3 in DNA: TGTGCTGTGGAGGTCCAGAATCCTACCCCGGCCTTGATGGGGGTCTATATGTACACCGATAAACTCATCTTT. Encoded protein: CAVEVQNPTPALMGVYMYTDKLIF.

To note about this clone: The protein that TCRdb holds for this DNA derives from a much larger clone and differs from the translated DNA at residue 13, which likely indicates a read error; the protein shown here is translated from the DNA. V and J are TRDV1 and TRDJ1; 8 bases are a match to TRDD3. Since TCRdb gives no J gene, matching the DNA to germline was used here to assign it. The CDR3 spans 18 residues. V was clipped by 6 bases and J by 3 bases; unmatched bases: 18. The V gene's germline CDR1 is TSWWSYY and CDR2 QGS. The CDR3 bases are TGTGCTCTTGGACGACCGGGGGATATAATAGGGGGCGCCGATAAACTCATCTTT. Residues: CALGRPGDIIGGADKLIF.

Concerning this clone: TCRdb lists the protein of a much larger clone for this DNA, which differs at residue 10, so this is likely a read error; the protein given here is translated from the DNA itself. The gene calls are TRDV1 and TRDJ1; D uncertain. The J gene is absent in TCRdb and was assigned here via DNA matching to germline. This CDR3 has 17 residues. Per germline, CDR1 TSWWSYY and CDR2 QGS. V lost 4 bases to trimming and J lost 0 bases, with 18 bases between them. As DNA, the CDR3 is TGTGCTCTTGGGGGACCTAGCTTAGTGCTGTACACCGATAAACTCATCTTT. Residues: CALGGPSLVLYTDKLIF.

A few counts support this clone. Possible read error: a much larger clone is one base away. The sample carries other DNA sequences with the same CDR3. The CDR3 DNA follows: TGTGCTCTTGGGGAAGTCTTCCTACGCCCGGGGGGGCTTCTTAAACTCATCTTT. Amino acid sequence: CALGEVFLRPGGLLKLIF. The chain joins TRDV1 to TRDJ1, with TRDD2 matching over 8 bases. V lost 2 bases and J lost 7; bases outside the gene matches: 18. The CDR3 runs 18 residues. Germline values: CDR1 TSWWSYY, CDR2 QGS.